Listed below are T cell receptor beta chains from one sample, sequenced in a study of shared clonotypes between healthy human individuals. TCRdb's table, derived via immunoSEQ multiplex PCR, lists solely in-frame clones and lacks some. The sample includes hundreds of thousands of clones, approximately 74% of them seen just once. Sequenced input: memory CD4+ T cells sorted from blood. The origin of the receptors is a man aged 30 to 39 in good health. Both conserved end residues are part of each CDR3. A D gene is named only where the DNA matches it firmly. A clone size is listed for some rows: how often the clone was seen (once, few, many), or a class if it is expanded.

v_gene	j_gene	d_gene	abundance	CDR3aa	CDR3nt
TRBV5-6	TRBJ2-7	NA	NA	CASSLGHLTGPVGQYF	TGTGCCAGCAGCTTGGGTCATCTTACAGGGCCCGTTGGGCAGTACTTC
TRBV4-1	TRBJ2-7	NA	few	CASSQGLDYAYEQYF	TGCGCCAGCAGCCAAGGACTGGACTACGCCTACGAGCAGTACTTC
TRBV19	TRBJ2-7	TRBD2	NA	CASSIGVAGGREQYF	TGTGCCAGTAGTATAGGAGTAGCGGGAGGACGAGAGCAGTACTTC
TRBV5-1	TRBJ2-4	TRBD2	NA	CASSISGRAGQNIQYF	TGCGCCAGCAGCATTAGCGGGAGGGCTGGCCAAAACATTCAGTACTTC
TRBV6-4	TRBJ2-3	TRBD2	NA	CASSDQASGRGGDTQYF	TGTGCCAGCAGTGACCAGGCTAGCGGGAGGGGCGGAGATACGCAGTATTTT
TRBV28	TRBJ1-3	NA	NA	CASASLGTLGNTIYF	TGTGCCAGCGCTTCCCTGGGGACATTAGGAAACACCATATATTTT
TRBV2	TRBJ2-7	NA	few	CASSVGTRSYEQYF	TGTGCCAGCAGTGTAGGGACACGCTCCTACGAGCAGTACTTC
TRBV27	TRBJ2-3	TRBD2	NA	CASSYRLAGADTQYF	TGTGCCAGCAGTTACCGACTAGCGGGAGCAGATACGCAGTATTTT
TRBV15	TRBJ2-7	NA	NA	CATSRARSSYEQYF	TGTGCCACCAGCAGAGCCAGGTCCTCCTACGAGCAGTACTTC
TRBV28	TRBJ1-3	NA	NA	CASSFQGGNTIYF	TGTGCCAGCAGTTTCCAGGGGGGAAACACCATATATTTT
TRBV10-3	TRBJ2-4	NA	NA	CATVDGVPKNIQYF	TGTGCCACTGTGGACGGAGTTCCCAAAAACATTCAGTACTTC
TRBV6-6	TRBJ1-1	NA	NA	CASRKEGGNAEAFF	TGTGCCAGCAGGAAGGAGGGGGGGAACGCTGAAGCTTTCTTT
TRBV11-3	TRBJ2-2	TRBD2	NA	CASSPGTSGKGELFF	TGTGCCAGCAGCCCCGGGACTAGCGGGAAGGGGGAGCTGTTTTTT
TRBV18	TRBJ2-1	NA	NA	CASSPRKGDNEQFF	TGTGCCAGCTCACCAAGGAAGGGAGACAATGAGCAGTTCTTC
TRBV5-1	TRBJ1-3	NA	NA	CASSFSGNGNTIYF	TGCGCCAGCAGCTTTTCGGGAAATGGAAACACCATATATTTT
TRBV14	TRBJ2-1	NA	NA	CASSFRREQFF	TGTGCCAGCAGCTTCCGACGGGAGCAGTTCTTC
TRBV12-2	TRBJ1-4	NA	NA	CASRLRAVNEKLFF	TGTGCAAGTCGCTTAAGGGCAGTCAATGAAAAACTGTTTTTT
TRBV28	TRBJ1-5	TRBD1	NA	CASSPKYRGGQPQHF	TGTGCCAGCAGTCCAAAATACAGGGGCGGTCAGCCCCAGCATTTT
TRBV11-2	TRBJ2-7	NA	NA	CASSSRTVYEQYF	TGTGCCAGCAGCTCACGGACAGTCTACGAGCAGTACTTC
TRBV4-3	TRBJ1-4	NA	NA	CASSQTGFNDEKLFF	TGCGCCAGCAGCCAGACAGGTTTCAACGATGAAAAACTGTTTTTT
TRBV2	TRBJ1-2	TRBD1	NA	CASSEDRGGGYTF	TGTGCCAGCAGTGAGGACAGGGGTGGTGGCTACACCTTC
TRBV25-1	TRBJ2-1	NA	NA	CASSESRGHLQYNEQFF	TGTGCCAGCAGTGAATCCCGTGGACACCTGCAATACAATGAGCAGTTCTTC
TRBV11-3	TRBJ2-1	NA	NA	CASSLGPRGGNNEQFF	TGTGCCAGCAGCTTAGGTCCCCGGGGCGGGAACAATGAGCAGTTCTTC
TRBV2	TRBJ2-1	NA	many	CASSERAVYEQFF	TGTGCCAGCAGTGAGAGGGCGGTCTATGAGCAGTTCTTC
TRBV5-5	TRBJ1-1	NA	NA	CASSLMKGGGTEAFF	TGTGCCAGCAGCTTGATGAAGGGAGGGGGCACTGAAGCTTTCTTT
TRBV5-1	TRBJ2-1	TRBD2	NA	CASSVGTSGRNEQFF	TGCGCCAGCAGCGTGGGGACTAGCGGGAGAAATGAGCAGTTCTTC
TRBV18	TRBJ1-1	NA	once	CASSPGPLNTEAFF	TGTGCCAGCTCACCCGGGCCCCTGAACACTGAAGCTTTCTTT
TRBV18	TRBJ1-4	NA	NA	CASSPGGGINEKLFF	TGTGCCAGCTCACCCGGGGGCGGAATTAATGAAAAACTGTTTTTT
TRBV7-6	TRBJ2-1	NA	NA	CASSLALTNEQFF	TGTGCCAGCAGCTTAGCGTTAACGAATGAGCAGTTCTTC
TRBV29-1	TRBJ2-2	TRBD2	NA	CSGRLAGTGELFF	TGCAGCGGCCGACTAGCGGGCACCGGGGAGCTGTTTTTT
TRBV19	TRBJ1-5	NA	many	CASSISPDSNQPQHF	TGTGCCAGTAGTATTTCCCCGGATAGCAATCAGCCCCAGCATTTT
TRBV29-1	TRBJ1-1	TRBD1	NA	CSGIKGASEAFF	TGCAGCGGTATAAAGGGGGCGAGTGAAGCTTTCTTT
TRBV5-5	TRBJ1-1	NA	NA	CASRQIQGTEAFF	TGTGCCAGCAGGCAAATACAGGGAACTGAAGCTTTCTTT
TRBV18	TRBJ1-4	NA	NA	CASSPGISGNEKLFF	TGTGCCAGCTCACCTGGTATTTCGGGCAATGAAAAACTGTTTTTT
TRBV2	TRBJ2-2	TRBD1	NA	CASIYSDRGYTGELFF	TGTGCCAGCATCTACTCAGACAGGGGGTACACCGGGGAGCTGTTTTTT
TRBV5-1	TRBJ1-4	TRBD1	few	CASKKQGVYNEKLFF	TGCGCCAGCAAGAAACAGGGGGTGTATAATGAAAAACTGTTTTTT
TRBV5-1	TRBJ2-3	TRBD1	NA	CASSLAQGAAATQYF	TGCGCCAGCAGCTTGGCGCAGGGGGCCGCGGCGACGCAGTATTTT
TRBV18	TRBJ2-7	TRBD2	few	CASSDTAGIYYEQYF	TGTGCCAGCTCAGACACAGCGGGAATCTACTACGAGCAGTACTTC
TRBV2	TRBJ2-1	NA	NA	CASSGGLPPHEQFF	TGTGCCAGCAGCGGGGGTCTACCGCCCCATGAGCAGTTCTTC
TRBV18	TRBJ2-2	TRBD1	NA	CASSPGQGAIGELFF	TGTGCCAGCTCACCGGGACAGGGGGCGATCGGGGAGCTGTTTTTT
TRBV27	TRBJ2-7	TRBD2	NA	CASRGLAGSYEQYF	TGTGCCAGCAGGGGACTAGCGGGGTCCTACGAGCAGTACTTC
TRBV11-1	TRBJ2-2	NA	once	CASSSLAGGRGNTGELFF	TGTGCCAGCAGCTCCCTCGCCGGGGGTAGGGGGAACACCGGGGAGCTGTTTTTT